Following are 22 T cell receptor beta chains from one sample sequenced in a study of T cell responses to AZD1222 COVID-19 vaccine. Data came from immunoSEQ multiplex PCR; TCRdb stores just in-frame clones and leaves some out. The sample includes 100,000 to 150,000 clones, roughly 90% of them seen just once. The starting material was peripheral blood, obtained on day 0 of AZD1222 vaccination. The source is an adult in good health.

Concerning this clone itself: This CDR3 is missing its conserved last phenylalanine or tryptophan, likely due to a read error. The limits of the CDR3 on the DNA are not certain, so only TCRdb's listed CDR3 is given. This sequence joins TRBV19 and TRBJ1-1. Per the germline V gene, CDR1 is LNHDA and CDR2 is SQIVND (reference sequence). The CDR3 comprises 13 residues, both ends counted. CDR3 loop: CASSIGNQPKVYV.

On this clone: Different DNA sequences within this sample yield the same CDR3. This chain connects TRBV19 to TRBJ1-1, with a possible D match to TRBD1 (5 bases). Germline CDR1 is LNHDA and CDR2 is SQIVND (reference sequence). V was clipped by 1 base and J by 5 bases, with 8 bases between them. This CDR3 has 13 amino acids. The CDR3 bases are TGTGCCAGTAGTATAGGGGGGGGAACTGAAGCTTTCTTT. Protein product: CASSIGGGTEAFF.

This chain uses TRBV6-5 with TRBJ1-2; the D gene is possibly TRBD1 (5 bases). The CDR3 length is 14 residues. Germline CDR1 is MNHEY and CDR2 is SVGAGI. Trimming stripped 2 bases from V and 5 bases from J, with 12 bases between. CDR3 protein: CASSYGGGTYGYTF. CDR3 nucleotide sequence: TGTGCCAGCAGTTACGGGGGTGGGACTTATGGCTACACCTTC.

This sequence joins TRBV23-1 and TRBJ2-7, with 10 bases lining up with TRBD1. TRBV23-1 is marked as an open reading frame, function uncertain. With V trimmed by 0 bases and J by 2 bases, 10 bases remained unmatched. The CDR3 consists of 18 residues. CDR3 residues: CASSQSSIRDRGPYEQYF. The CDR3 DNA reads as TGCGCCAGCAGTCAATCTTCCATCCGGGACAGGGGTCCCTACGAGCAGTACTTC.

The chain carries TRBV4-1 and TRBJ2-7; 9 bases align to TRBD2. Trimming removed 1 base from V and 0 bases from J; junction bases left unmatched: 13. CDR1 and CDR2 (germline): MGHRA, YSYEKL. The CDR3 covers 19 residues. The CDR3 protein is CASSQVGTSPIGSSYEQYF. The CDR3 DNA sequence: TGCGCCAGCAGCCAAGTAGGGACTAGCCCGATCGGGAGCTCCTACGAGCAGTACTTC.

Here the CDR3 reads CASSQLRTEAFF. The CDR3 DNA sequence: TGTGCCAGCAGCCAACTACGCACTGAAGCTTTCTTT. The rearrangement links TRBV14 to TRBJ1-1; D gene ambiguous. Trimming cost V 2 bases and J 4 bases, with 5 bases left between them. Per the germline V gene, CDR1 is SGHDN and CDR2 is FVKESK. This CDR3 contains 12 residues.

The genes are TRBV27 and TRBJ2-7, with D possibly called TRBD1 or TRBD2 (5 bases each). Germline loops: CDR1 MNHEY, CDR2 SMNVEV (reference sequence). V was shortened by 6 bases and J by 2 bases, with 14 bases between the two germline ends. The CDR3 has 14 amino acids. CDR3 residues: CASSLRDPAYEQYF. The CDR3 DNA is TGTGCCAGCAGCCTCCGGGACCCGGCCTACGAGCAGTACTTC.

The V call is TRBV11-2, the J call TRBJ2-3; D is ambiguous. Germline assignment: CDR1 SGHAT and CDR2 FQNNGV. The CDR3 runs 12 residues. V was cut by 4 bases and J by 2 bases, with 4 bases left in between. CDR3 loop: CASSSPTDTQYF. The CDR3 DNA reads as TGTGCCAGCAGCTCTCCCACAGATACGCAGTATTTT. The whole variable domain, filled in from reference TRBV11-2 and TRBJ2-3, reads EAGVAQSPRYKIIEKRQSVAFWCNPISGHATLYWYQQILGQGPKLLIQFQNNGVVDDSQLPKDRFSAERLKGVDSTLKIQPAKLEDSAVYLCASSSPTDTQYFGPGTRLTVL.

The rearrangement uses TRBV7-9 and TRBJ2-7; TRBD1 aligns across 7 bases. V lost 1 base to trimming and J lost 0 bases; unmatched junction nucleotides: 6. Germline V CDR1 and CDR2: SEHNR, FQNEAQ (reference sequence). The CDR3 is made up of 16 amino acids. CDR3 protein: CASSLVRTGISYEQYF. In DNA form, the CDR3 reads TGTGCCAGCAGCTTAGTAAGGACAGGTATCTCCTACGAGCAGTACTTC.

The chain employs TRBV5-8 and TRBJ1-1, with D possibly matching TRBD1 (5 bases). With 4 bases removed from V and 4 bases from J, the gap between germline ends came to 8 bases. The CDR3 runs to 12 residues. Germline V gene sequence: CDR1 SGHTS, CDR2 YDEGEE. In DNA, the CDR3 is TGTGCCAGCAGCCAGAGGGGCACTGAAGCTTTCTTT. It encodes CASSQRGTEAFF.

The gene calls are TRBV10-2 and TRBJ2-7; 11 bases fit TRBD2. The germline V gene has CDR1 WSHSY and CDR2 SAAADI. The CDR3 has 15 amino acids. V lost 10 bases, J lost 3 bases, and 11 bases stayed unmatched. The CDR3 DNA is TGCGCCAACCAAACCGGGACTAGCGGCGACTACGAGCAGTACTTC. Residues: CANQTGTSGDYEQYF.

The V gene is TRBV9, the J gene TRBJ2-7; maybe TRBD1 (5 bases). Germline loops: CDR1 SGDLS, CDR2 YYNGEE. V shed 3 bases and J shed 7 bases, with 26 bases lying between them. The CDR3 length is 17 residues. This CDR3 reads CASSANADLSGYGEQYF. The CDR3 DNA follows: TGTGCCAGCAGCGCCAATGCAGACCTGTCAGGGTATGGGGAGCAGTACTTC. Complete variable domain (other parts from reference TRBV9 and TRBJ2-7): DSGVTQTPKHLITATGQRVTLRCSPRSGDLSVYWYQQSLDQGLQFLIQYYNGEERAKGNILERFSAQQFPDLHSELNLSSLELGDSALYFCASSANADLSGYGEQYFGPGTRLTVT.

The rearrangement joins TRBV27 to TRBJ2-7; 11 bases fit TRBD2. The germline V gene has CDR1 MNHEY and CDR2 SMNVEV (reference sequence). CDR3 size: 15 residues. The junction had 8 bases not matched to a gene; V was cut back by 4 bases and J by 6 bases. This chain's CDR3 is CASSSVAGGGSEQYF. The CDR3 region has the DNA TGTGCCAGCAGTTCCGTAGCGGGAGGGGGATCCGAGCAGTACTTC.

The chain has TRBV19 and TRBJ2-7; 9 bases align to TRBD2. V was clipped by 7 bases and J by 0 bases; unmatched bases: 10. The CDR3 runs to 16 residues. Germline CDR1 LNHDA, CDR2 SQIVND (reference sequence). CDR3 bases: TGTGCCAGTACTGACAGACTAGCGGTCCACTCCTACGAGCAGTACTTC. Translated, it gives CASTDRLAVHSYEQYF. The full variable domain, rest sourced from reference TRBV19 and TRBJ2-7, is DGGITQSPKYLFRKEGQNVTLSCEQNLNHDAMYWYRQDPGQGLRLIYYSQIVNDFQKGDIAEGYSVSREKKESFPLTVTSAQKNPTAFYLCASTDRLAVHSYEQYFGPGTRLTVT.

The chain links TRBV7-8 to TRBJ1-1, with TRBD1 matching over 7 bases. CDR1 is SGHVS, CDR2 FQNEAQ, per germline. J lost 4 bases, V lost 5 bases, and 7 bases had no gene match. The CDR3 has 14 residues. CDR3 in DNA: TGTGCCAGCAGCATTCGACAGGGCACCACTGAAGCTTTCTTT. This sequence encodes CASSIRQGTTEAFF.

The gene calls are TRBV12-3 or TRBV12-4 and TRBJ1-1; D is unclear. The V gene lost 4 bases and the J gene lost 4 bases, with 4 bases spanning the gap. There are 11 residues in the CDR3. Here the CDR3 DNA reads TGTGCCAGCAGTTACGGCACTGAAGCTTTCTTT. Its translation: CASSYGTEAFF.

The V and J genes are TRBV6-5 and TRBJ1-2; D uncertain. V lost 6 bases and J lost 2, with 10 bases in between. There are 13 residues in the CDR3. Germline-derived CDR1 and CDR2 are MNHEY and SVGAGI. CDR3 in amino acids: CASSRTSNYGYTF. For the CDR3, the DNA is TGTGCCAGCAGCAGGACGTCAAACTATGGCTACACCTTC.

The genes are TRBV7-6 and TRBJ2-1; 7 bases agree with TRBD2. This CDR3 is 16 amino acids long. V shed 2 bases, J shed 3 bases, and the junction held 7 bases outside the gene matches. CDR1 is SGHVS, CDR2 FNYEAQ, per germline. CDR3 protein: CASSLRLSGNYNEQFF. The CDR3 coding sequence is TGTGCCAGCAGCTTAAGGTTAAGCGGGAACTACAATGAGCAGTTCTTC.

The chain is built from TRBV7-2 and TRBJ1-1, with a weak D call TRBD1 (5 bases). The CDR3 has 15 residues. The germline V and J ends were trimmed by 1 base and 1 base, with 10 bases remaining between them. Germline V CDR1 and CDR2: SGHTA, FQGNSA. DNA of the CDR3: TGTGCCAGCAGCTTAGGGGCTACAGGGAACACTGAAGCTTTCTTT. Translating it yields CASSLGATGNTEAFF.

The genes are TRBV3-1 (or the pseudogene TRBV3-2) and TRBJ2-7, with TRBD2 identical over 8 bases. Germline V gene sequence: CDR1 LGHDT, CDR2 YNNKEL (reference sequence). The CDR3 spans 14 residues. V shed 2 bases and J 2 bases; nucleotides not matched to a gene: 2. The CDR3 protein is CASSQPGLAYEQYF. The CDR3, as DNA: TGTGCCAGCAGCCAACCGGGACTAGCCTACGAGCAGTACTTC.

The V gene is TRBV4-1, the J gene TRBJ2-1; a possible D gene is TRBD1 (6 bases). Germline V lookup: CDR1 MGHRA, CDR2 YSYEKL. V lost 1 base and J 3 bases, leaving 13 bases between the germline ends. The CDR3 loop spans 16 amino acids. The CDR3 DNA follows: TGCGCCAGCAGCCAAGCAGGGGCTGGGGACTACAATGAGCAGTTCTTC. Translated, it gives CASSQAGAGDYNEQFF.

V is TRBV7-6 and J is TRBJ2-1; the D is unclear. The germline V gene encodes CDR1 SGHVS and CDR2 FNYEAQ. V lost 3 bases and J 10 bases, leaving 10 bases between the germline ends. This CDR3 is built from 12 residues. This chain's CDR3 is CASSFPLVEQFF. The CDR3 nucleotides read TGTGCCAGCAGCTTCCCTTTAGTAGAGCAGTTCTTC.